This T cell receptor beta chain was documented in a study of blood T cell repertoires in COVID-19. V lost 2 bases and J lost 2, with 13 bases in between. The germline V gene encodes CDR1 MNHEY and CDR2 SMNVEV (reference sequence). This CDR3 is built from 15 residues. Some clones are missing from TCRdb's copy, which holds only in-frame ones; the method was immunoSEQ multiplex PCR. The data hold about 360,000 clones, with around 88% observed a single time. The origin of this receptor is a man aged 25-45 years with active or convalescent COVID-19. The sample taken for sequencing was peripheral blood. V is TRBV27 and J is TRBJ2-7, with no clear D. CDR3 bases: TGTGCCAGCAGTTTAATTCCCACTCCGACCTACGAGCAGTACTTC. Its protein is CASSLIPTPTYEQYF.